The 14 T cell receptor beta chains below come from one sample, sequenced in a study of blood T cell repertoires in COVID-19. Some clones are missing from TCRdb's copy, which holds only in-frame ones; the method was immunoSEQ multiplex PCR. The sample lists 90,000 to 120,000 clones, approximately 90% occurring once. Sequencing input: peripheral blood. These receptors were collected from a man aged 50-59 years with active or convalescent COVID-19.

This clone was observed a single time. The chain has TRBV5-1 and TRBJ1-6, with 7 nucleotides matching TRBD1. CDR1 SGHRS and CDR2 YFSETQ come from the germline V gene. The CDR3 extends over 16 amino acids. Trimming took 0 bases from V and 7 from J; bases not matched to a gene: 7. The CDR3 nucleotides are TGCGCCAGCAGCTTGGAGGGACAGAGGGTAAATTCACCCCTCCACTTT. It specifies CASSLEGQRVNSPLHF.

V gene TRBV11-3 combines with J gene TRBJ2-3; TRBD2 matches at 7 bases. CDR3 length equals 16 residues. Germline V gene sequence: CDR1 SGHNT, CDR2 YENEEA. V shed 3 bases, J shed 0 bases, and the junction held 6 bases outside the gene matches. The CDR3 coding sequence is TGTGCCAGCAGCTTGGAGCGGGACCCTAGCACAGATACGCAGTATTTT. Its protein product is CASSLERDPSTDTQYF.

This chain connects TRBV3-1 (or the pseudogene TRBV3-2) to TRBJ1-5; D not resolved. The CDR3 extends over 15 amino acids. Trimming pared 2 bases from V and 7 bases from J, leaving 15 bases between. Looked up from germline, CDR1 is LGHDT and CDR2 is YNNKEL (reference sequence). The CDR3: CASSQRGGQAQPQHF. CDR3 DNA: TGTGCCAGCAGCCAAAGAGGAGGCCAGGCACAGCCCCAGCATTTT.

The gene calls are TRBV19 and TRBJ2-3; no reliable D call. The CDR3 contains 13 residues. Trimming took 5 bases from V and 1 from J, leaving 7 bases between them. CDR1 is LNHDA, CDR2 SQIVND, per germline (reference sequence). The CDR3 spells CASSYAGTDTQYF. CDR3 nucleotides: TGTGCCAGTAGTTACGCGGGCACAGATACGCAGTATTTT.

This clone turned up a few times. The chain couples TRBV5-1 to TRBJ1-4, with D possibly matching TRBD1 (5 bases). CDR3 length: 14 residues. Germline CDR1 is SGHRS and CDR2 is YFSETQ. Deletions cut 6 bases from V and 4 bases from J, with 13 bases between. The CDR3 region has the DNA TGCGCCAGCACTCTCGGACAAAGTAATGAAAAACTGTTTTTT. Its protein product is CASTLGQSNEKLFF. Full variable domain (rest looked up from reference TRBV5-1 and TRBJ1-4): KAGVTQTPRYLIKTRGQQVTLSCSPISGHRSVSWYQQTPGQGLQFLFEYFSETQRNKGNFPGRFSGRQFSNSRSEMNVSTLELGDSALYLCASTLGQSNEKLFFGSGTQLSVL.

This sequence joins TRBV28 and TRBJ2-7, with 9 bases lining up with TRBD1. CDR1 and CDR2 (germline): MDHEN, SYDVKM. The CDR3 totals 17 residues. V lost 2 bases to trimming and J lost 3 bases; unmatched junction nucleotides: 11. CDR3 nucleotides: TGTGCCAGCAGTTTAGACAGCTGGACAGGGGCTCTCTACGAGCAGTACTTC. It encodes CASSLDSWTGALYEQYF.

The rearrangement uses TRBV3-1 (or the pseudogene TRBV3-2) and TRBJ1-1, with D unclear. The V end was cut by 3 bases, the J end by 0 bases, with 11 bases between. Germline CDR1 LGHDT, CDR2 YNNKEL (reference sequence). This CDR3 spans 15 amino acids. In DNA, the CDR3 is TGTGCCAGCAGCCAGCGCTCGCTCATGAACACTGAAGCTTTCTTT. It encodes CASSQRSLMNTEAFF.

The CDR3 nucleotides read TGTGCCAGCAAGCTCACAGGGGCCCCCGAGCAGTACTTC. This gives the protein CASKLTGAPEQYF. The rearrangement links TRBV2 to TRBJ2-7, with 7 bases aligning to TRBD1. Germline CDR1 SNHLY, CDR2 FYNNEI. The V and J ends lost 7 bases and 6 bases, in that order; junction bases with no gene match: 9. This CDR3 comprises 13 residues.

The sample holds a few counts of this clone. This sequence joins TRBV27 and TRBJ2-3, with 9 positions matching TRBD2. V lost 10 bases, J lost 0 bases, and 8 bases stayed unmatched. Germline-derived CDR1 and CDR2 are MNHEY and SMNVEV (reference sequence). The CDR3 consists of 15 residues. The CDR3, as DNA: TGTGCCACCGCCGCGACTAGCGGCAGCACAGATACGCAGTATTTT. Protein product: CATAATSGSTDTQYF.

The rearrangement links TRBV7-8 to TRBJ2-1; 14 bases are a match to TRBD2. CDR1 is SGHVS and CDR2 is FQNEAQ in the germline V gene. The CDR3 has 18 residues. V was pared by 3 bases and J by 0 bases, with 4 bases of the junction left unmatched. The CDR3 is CASSFGLAGGRSYNEQFF. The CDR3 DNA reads TGTGCCAGCAGCTTCGGACTAGCGGGAGGACGCTCCTACAATGAGCAGTTCTTC.

CDR3 in amino acids: CASRLGTDTDTQYF. CDR3 bases: TGCGCCAGCAGACTCGGGACAGACACAGATACGCAGTATTTT. The genes are TRBV10-2 and TRBJ2-3; the match to TRBD1 covers 7 bases. The V gene's germline CDR1 is WSHSY and CDR2 SAAADI. CDR3 length equals 14 residues. J lost 2 bases, V lost 6 bases, and 5 bases had no gene match.

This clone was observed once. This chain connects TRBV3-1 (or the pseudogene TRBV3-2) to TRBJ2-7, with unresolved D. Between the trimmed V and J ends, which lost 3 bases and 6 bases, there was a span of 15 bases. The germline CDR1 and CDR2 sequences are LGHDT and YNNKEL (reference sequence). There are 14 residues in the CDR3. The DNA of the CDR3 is TGTGCCAGCAGCCAGAATGGCAGGTCTCGCGAGCAGTACTTC. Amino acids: CASSQNGRSREQYF.

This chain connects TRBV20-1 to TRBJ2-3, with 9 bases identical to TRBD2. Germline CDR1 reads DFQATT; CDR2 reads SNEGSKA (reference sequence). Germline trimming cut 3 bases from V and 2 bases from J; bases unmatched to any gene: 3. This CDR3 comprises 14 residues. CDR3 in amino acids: CSASPSGATDTQYF. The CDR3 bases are TGCAGTGCTAGTCCTAGCGGGGCCACAGATACGCAGTATTTT.

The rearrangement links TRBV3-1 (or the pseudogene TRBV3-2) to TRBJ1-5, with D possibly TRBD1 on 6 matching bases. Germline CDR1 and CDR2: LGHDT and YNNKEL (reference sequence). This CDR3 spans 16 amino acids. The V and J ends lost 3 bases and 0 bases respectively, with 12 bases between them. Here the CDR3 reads CASSHGTLYSNQPQHF. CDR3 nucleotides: TGTGCCAGCAGCCATGGGACACTGTATAGCAATCAGCCCCAGCATTTT.